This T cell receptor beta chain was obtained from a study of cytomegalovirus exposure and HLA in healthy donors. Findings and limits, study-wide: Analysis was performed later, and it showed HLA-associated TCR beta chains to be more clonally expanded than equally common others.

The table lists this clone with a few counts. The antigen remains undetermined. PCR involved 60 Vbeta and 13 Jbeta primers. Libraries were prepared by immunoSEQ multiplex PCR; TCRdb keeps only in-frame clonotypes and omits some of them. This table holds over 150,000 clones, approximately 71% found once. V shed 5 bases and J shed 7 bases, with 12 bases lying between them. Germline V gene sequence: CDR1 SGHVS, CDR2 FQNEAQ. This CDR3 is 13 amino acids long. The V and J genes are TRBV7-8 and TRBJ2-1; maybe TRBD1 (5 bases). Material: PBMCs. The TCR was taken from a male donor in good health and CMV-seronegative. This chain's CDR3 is CASSLQQGNEQFF. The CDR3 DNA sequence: TGTGCCAGCAGCCTGCAGCAGGGAAATGAGCAGTTCTTC.